One T cell receptor (beta chain) is described in this entry. Antigen: not known. These data are taken from a study of shared clonotypes between healthy human individuals. General study results and limits: A handful of donors showed sharing of 4.5% to 6% of naive CD4 clonotypes.

The method was immunoSEQ multiplex PCR; TCRdb's version includes in-frame clones alone and lacks a portion of them. The sample contains 2,500,000 or so clones, approximately 90% of which appear only once. There were only Caucasian adults among the donors, and all lived in Nashville, Tennessee. V lost 3 bases and J lost 0; bases outside the gene matches: 5. The CDR3 covers 15 residues. Germline CDR1 and CDR2: SEHNR and FQNEAQ (reference sequence). The chain combines TRBV7-9 with TRBJ2-7; TRBD2 matches 7 bases. Sample: naive CD4+ T cells sorted from blood. Subset specified: CD45RA+ positively selected. This clonotype was obtained from a man aged 18-30 years in good health. The CDR3 sequence is CASSFASGVSYEQYF. The DNA for the CDR3 is TGTGCCAGCAGCTTCGCTAGCGGAGTCTCCTACGAGCAGTACTTC.